This T cell receptor (beta chain) derives from a study of blood T cell repertoires in COVID-19. The protocol was immunoSEQ multiplex PCR, while the TCRdb copy is restricted to in-frame clones and leaves out a portion. This sample has 60,000 or so clones; around four fifths occur once, and the top ten carry approximately 12%. CDR3 length: 14 residues. Germline-derived CDR1 and CDR2 are SGHRS and YFSETQ. Trimming took off 4 bases at V and 9 bases at J, with 17 bases between the two ends. The sequenced material came from peripheral blood. V usage is TRBV5-1 and J usage is TRBJ2-1; TRBD2 is a possible D gene (5 bases). This receptor was obtained from a human donor in a cohort sampled during active COVID-19. The CDR3 nucleotides are TGCGCCAGCAGCCTAGACTCCGAAGGGAGTGAGCAGTTCTTC. This translates into CASSLDSEGSEQFF. Variable domain in full (rest from reference TRBV5-1 and TRBJ2-1): KAGVTQTPRYLIKTRGQQVTLSCSPISGHRSVSWYQQTPGQGLQFLFEYFSETQRNKGNFPGRFSGRQFSNSRSEMNVSTLELGDSALYLCASSLDSEGSEQFFGPGTRLTVL.